This TCR beta chain was found in a study of T cell repertoires in cytomegalovirus infection. V was clipped by 2 bases and J by 0 bases, with 10 bases between them. CDR3 length: 15 residues. Germline V lookup: CDR1 LGHNA, CDR2 YSLEER. TCRdb re-called the reads through MiXCR, storing one row per CDR3 protein. Of roughly 720,000 distinct CDR3 sequences in the sample, 35% were seen once. Source material: PBMCs. The receptor's source is a human donor in good health (CMV status not recorded). Some clones in this sample may be carry-over from other donors' samples. The chain recombines TRBV4-3 with TRBJ2-5; D is perhaps TRBD1 or TRBD2 (5 bases each). The CDR3 is CASSQLGEYQETQYF. The CDR3 nucleotides are TGCGCCAGCAGCCAATTAGGGGAGTACCAAGAGACCCAGTACTTC.